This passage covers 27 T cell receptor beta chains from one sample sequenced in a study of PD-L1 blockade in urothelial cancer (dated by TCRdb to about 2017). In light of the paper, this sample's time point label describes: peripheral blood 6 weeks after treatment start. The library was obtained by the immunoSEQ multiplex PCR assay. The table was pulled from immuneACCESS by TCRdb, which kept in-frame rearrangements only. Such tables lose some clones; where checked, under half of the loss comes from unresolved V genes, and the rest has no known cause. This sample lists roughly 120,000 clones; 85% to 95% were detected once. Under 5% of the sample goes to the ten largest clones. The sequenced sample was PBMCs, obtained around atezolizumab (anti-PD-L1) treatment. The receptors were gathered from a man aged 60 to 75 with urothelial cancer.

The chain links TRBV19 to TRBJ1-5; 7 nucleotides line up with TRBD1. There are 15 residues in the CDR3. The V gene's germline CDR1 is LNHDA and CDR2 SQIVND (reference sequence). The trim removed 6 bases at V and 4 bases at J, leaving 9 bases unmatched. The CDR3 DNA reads TGTGCCAGTAGCTTAATTCGGGACAGAAATCAGCCCCAGCATTTT. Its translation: CASSLIRDRNQPQHF.

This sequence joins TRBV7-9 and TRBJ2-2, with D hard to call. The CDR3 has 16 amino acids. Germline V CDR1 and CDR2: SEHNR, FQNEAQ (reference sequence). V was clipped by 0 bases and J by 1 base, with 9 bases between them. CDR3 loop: CASSLASAQNTGELFF. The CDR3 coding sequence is TGTGCCAGCAGCTTAGCGTCCGCACAGAACACCGGGGAGCTGTTTTTT.

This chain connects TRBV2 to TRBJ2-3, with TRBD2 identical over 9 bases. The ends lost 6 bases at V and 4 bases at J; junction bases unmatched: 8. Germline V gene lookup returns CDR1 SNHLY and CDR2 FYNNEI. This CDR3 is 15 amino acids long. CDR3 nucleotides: TGTGCCAGCAGGGGACTTAGCGGGAGAGCAGATACGCAGTATTTT. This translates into CASRGLSGRADTQYF. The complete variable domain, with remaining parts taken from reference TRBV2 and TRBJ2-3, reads EPEVTQTPSHQVTQMGQEVILRCVPISNHLYFYWYRQILGQKVEFLVSFYNNEISEKSEIFDDQFSVERPDGSNFTLKIRSTKLEDSAMYFCASRGLSGRADTQYFGPGTRLTVL.

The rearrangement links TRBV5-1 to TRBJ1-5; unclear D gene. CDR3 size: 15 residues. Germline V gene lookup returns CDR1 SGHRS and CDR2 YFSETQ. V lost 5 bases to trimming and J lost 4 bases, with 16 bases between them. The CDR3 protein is CASRAGEGRNQPQHF. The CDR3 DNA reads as TGCGCCAGCAGGGCCGGGGAGGGTAGGAATCAGCCCCAGCATTTT.

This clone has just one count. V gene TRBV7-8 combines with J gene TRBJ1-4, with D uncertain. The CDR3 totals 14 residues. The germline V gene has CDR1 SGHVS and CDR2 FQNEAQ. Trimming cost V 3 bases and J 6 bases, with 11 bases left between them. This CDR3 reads CASSFGQRHEKLFF. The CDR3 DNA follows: TGTGCCAGCAGCTTCGGTCAACGCCATGAAAAACTGTTTTTT. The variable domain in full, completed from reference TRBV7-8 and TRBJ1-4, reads GAGVSQSPRYKVAKRGQDVALRCDPISGHVSLFWYQQALGQGPEFLTYFQNEAQLDKSGLPSDRFFAERPEGSVSTLKIQRTQQEDSAVYLCASSFGQRHEKLFFGSGTQLSVL.

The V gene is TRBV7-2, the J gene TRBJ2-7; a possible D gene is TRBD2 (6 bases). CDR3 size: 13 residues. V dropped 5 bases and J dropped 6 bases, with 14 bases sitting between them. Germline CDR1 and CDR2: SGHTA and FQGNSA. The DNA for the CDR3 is TGTGCCAGCAGCATCGGGACTTCCACCGAGCAGTACTTC. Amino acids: CASSIGTSTEQYF. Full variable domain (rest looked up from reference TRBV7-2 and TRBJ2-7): GAGVSQSPSNKVTEKGKDVELRCDPISGHTALYWYRQSLGQGLEFLIYFQGNSAPDKSGLPSDRFSAERTGGSVSTLTIQRTQQEDSAVYLCASSIGTSTEQYFGPGTRLTVT.

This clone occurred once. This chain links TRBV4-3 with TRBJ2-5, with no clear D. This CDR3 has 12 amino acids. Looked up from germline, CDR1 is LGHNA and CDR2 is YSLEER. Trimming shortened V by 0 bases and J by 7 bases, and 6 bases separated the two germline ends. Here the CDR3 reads CASSQDRGTQYF. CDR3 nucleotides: TGCGCCAGCAGCCAAGACCGCGGGACCCAGTACTTC.

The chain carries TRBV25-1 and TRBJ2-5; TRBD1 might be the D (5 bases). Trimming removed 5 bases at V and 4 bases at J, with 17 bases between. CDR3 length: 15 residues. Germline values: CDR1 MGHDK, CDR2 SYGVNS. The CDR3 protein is CASSRDSRRAETQYF. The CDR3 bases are TGTGCCAGCAGTCGCGACAGTCGTAGGGCAGAGACCCAGTACTTC.

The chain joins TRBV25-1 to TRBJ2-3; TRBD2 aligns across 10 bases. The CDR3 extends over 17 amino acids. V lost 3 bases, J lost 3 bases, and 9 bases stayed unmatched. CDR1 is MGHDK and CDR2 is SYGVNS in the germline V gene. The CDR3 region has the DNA TGTGCCAGCAGTGACTCCCTAGCGGGGGCCTCTACAGATACGCAGTATTTT. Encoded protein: CASSDSLAGASTDTQYF.

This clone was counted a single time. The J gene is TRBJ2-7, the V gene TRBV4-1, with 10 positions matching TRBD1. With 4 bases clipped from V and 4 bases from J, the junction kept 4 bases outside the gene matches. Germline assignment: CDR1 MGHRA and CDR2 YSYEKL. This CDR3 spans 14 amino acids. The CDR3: CASSLPDRGYEQYF. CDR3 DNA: TGCGCCAGCAGCCTGCCGGACAGGGGGTACGAGCAGTACTTC.

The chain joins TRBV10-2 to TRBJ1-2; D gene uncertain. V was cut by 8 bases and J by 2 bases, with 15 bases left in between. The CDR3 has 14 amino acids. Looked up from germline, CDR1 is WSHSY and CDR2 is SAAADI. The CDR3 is CASRLRGANYGYTF. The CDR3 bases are TGCGCCAGCCGTCTTCGAGGAGCCAACTATGGCTACACCTTC.

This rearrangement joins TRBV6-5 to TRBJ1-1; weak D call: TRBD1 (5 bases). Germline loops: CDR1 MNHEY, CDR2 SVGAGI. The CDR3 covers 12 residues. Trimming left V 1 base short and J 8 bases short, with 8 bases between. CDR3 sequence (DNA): TGTGCCAGCAGTTACTGGGGCAGGGAAGCTTTCTTT. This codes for CASSYWGREAFF.

CDR3 region: CASSQDGSGQGSGEAFF. CDR3 nucleotide sequence: TGCGCCAGCAGCCAAGATGGTAGTGGACAGGGCTCCGGTGAAGCTTTCTTT. This chain links TRBV4-1 with TRBJ1-1, with 8 bases aligning to TRBD1. The CDR3 sequence is 17 residues long. Germline V gives CDR1 MGHRA, CDR2 YSYEKL. The ends lost 0 bases at V and 7 bases at J; junction bases unmatched: 13.

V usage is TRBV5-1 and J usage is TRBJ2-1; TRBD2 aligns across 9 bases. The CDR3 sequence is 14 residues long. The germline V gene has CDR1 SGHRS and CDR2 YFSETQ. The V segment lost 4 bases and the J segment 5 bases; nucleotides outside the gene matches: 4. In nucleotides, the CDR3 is TGCGCCAGCAGCCTCCTAGCGGGAAACAATGAGCAGTTCTTC. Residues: CASSLLAGNNEQFF. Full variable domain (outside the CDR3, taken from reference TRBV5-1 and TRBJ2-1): KAGVTQTPRYLIKTRGQQVTLSCSPISGHRSVSWYQQTPGQGLQFLFEYFSETQRNKGNFPGRFSGRQFSNSRSEMNVSTLELGDSALYLCASSLLAGNNEQFFGPGTRLTVL.

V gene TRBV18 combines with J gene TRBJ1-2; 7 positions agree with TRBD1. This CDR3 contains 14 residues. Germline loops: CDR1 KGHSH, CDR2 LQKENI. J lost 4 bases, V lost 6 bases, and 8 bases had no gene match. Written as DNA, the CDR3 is TGTGCCAGCTCCCAGGTAGGGGGCGCCTATGGCTACACCTTC. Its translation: CASSQVGGAYGYTF.

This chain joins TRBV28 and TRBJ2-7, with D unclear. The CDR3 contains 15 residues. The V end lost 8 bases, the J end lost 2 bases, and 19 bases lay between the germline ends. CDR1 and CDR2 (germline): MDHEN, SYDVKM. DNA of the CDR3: TGTGCCAGCTTGGGCAAACAGTCGCCAGCCTACGAGCAGTACTTC. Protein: CASLGKQSPAYEQYF.

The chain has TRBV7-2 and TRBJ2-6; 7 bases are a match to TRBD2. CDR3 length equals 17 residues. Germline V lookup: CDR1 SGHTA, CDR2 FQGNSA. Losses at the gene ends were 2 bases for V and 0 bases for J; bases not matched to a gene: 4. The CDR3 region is CASSLRGGNSGANVLTF. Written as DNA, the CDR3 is TGTGCCAGCAGCTTAAGGGGAGGGAACTCTGGGGCCAACGTCCTGACTTTC.

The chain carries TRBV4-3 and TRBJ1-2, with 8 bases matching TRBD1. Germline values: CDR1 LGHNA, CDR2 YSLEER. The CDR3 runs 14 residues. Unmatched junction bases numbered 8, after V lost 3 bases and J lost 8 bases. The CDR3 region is CASSQETGVSGYTF. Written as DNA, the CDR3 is TGCGCCAGCAGCCAGGAGACAGGGGTAAGCGGCTACACCTTC.

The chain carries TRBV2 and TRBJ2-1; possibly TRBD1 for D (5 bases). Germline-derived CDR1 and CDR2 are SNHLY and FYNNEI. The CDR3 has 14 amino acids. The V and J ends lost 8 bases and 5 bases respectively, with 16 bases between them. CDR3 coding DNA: TGTGCCAGCTCGACCCAGGGAATGGACAATGAGCAGTTCTTC. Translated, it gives CASSTQGMDNEQFF.

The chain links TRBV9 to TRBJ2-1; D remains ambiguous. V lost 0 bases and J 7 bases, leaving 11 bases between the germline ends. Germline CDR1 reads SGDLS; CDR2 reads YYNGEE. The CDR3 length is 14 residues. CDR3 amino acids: CASSVGNGWNEQFF. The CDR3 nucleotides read TGTGCCAGCAGCGTAGGTAACGGGTGGAATGAGCAGTTCTTC.

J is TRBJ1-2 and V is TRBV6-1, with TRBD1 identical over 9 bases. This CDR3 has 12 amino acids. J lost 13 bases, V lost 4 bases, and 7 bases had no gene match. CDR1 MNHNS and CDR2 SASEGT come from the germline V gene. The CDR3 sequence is CASSGGTGLGTF. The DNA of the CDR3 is TGTGCCAGCAGTGGGGGGACAGGGCTTGGCACCTTC.

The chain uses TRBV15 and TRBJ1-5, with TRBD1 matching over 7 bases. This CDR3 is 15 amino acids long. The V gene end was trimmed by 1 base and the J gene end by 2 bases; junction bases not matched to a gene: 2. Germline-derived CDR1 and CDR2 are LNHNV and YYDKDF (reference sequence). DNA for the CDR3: TGTGCCACCAGCAGAGTAACAGGGGGCAATCAGCCCCAGCATTTT. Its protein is CATSRVTGGNQPQHF.

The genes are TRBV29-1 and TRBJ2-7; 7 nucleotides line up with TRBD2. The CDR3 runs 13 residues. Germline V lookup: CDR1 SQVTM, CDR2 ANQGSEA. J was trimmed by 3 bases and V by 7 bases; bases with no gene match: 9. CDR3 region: CSARGGRDYEQYF. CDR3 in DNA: TGCAGCGCACGTGGCGGGAGAGACTACGAGCAGTACTTC.

CDR3 bases: TGTGCCAGCTCACCAAGACAGGAGAACACTGAAGCTTTCTTT. Translation gives CASSPRQENTEAFF. The rearrangement joins TRBV18 to TRBJ1-1; D possibly corresponds to TRBD1 (6 bases). There are 14 residues in the CDR3. Between the trimmed V and J ends, which lost 2 bases and 1 base, there was a span of 8 bases. Per germline, CDR1 KGHSH and CDR2 LQKENI.

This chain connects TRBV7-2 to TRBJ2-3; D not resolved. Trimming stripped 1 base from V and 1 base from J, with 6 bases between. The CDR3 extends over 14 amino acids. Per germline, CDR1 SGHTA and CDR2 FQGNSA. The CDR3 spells CASSLVRGTDTQYF. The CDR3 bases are TGTGCCAGCAGCTTAGTTCGCGGCACAGATACGCAGTATTTT.

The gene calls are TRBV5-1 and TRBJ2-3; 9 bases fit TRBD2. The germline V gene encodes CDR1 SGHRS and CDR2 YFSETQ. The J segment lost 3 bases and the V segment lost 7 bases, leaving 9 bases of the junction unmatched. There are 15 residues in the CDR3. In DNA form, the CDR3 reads TGCGCCAGCGGGGCTAGCGGGATTTCGACAGATACGCAGTATTTT. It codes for CASGASGISTDTQYF.

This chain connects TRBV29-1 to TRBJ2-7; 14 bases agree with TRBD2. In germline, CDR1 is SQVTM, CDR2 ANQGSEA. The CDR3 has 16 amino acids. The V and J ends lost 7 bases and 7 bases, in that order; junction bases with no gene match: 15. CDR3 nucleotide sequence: TGCAGCGCGACTAGCGGGAGGGCCGGGAGCGTTGGGGAGCAGTACTTC. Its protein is CSATSGRAGSVGEQYF.